This TCR beta chain is from a study of shared clonotypes between healthy human individuals. Donors comprised only Caucasian adults living in Nashville, Tennessee. Naive CD45RA+ and memory CD45RA-negative subsets were split from CD4+ cells. General study findings and limits: All-four-donor shared clonotypes had higher generation probabilities than non-shared clonotypes did.

The data were produced by immunoSEQ multiplex PCR, yet TCRdb's version contains in-frame clones alone and is incomplete. The sample lists 2 million to 2.5 million clones, approximately 94% occurring once. This CDR3 comprises 14 residues. Germline CDR1 WNHNN, CDR2 SYGVQD (reference sequence). The germline V and J ends were trimmed by 0 bases and 7 bases, with 13 bases remaining between them. Remarks on this clone: Its antigen is undetermined.

Sequencing used naive CD4+ T cells sorted from blood. The subset here: CD45RA+ positively selected. The V call is TRBV10-1, the J call TRBJ2-7, with D unresolved. The receptor's source is a young man in good health. CDR3 region: CASSESVALGEQYF. CDR3 nucleotides: TGCGCCAGCAGTGAGTCAGTAGCCTTGGGAGAGCAGTACTTC.